Described below is a single T cell receptor beta chain sequence and its context. The data were obtained in a study of T cells expressing NK-cell markers. The CDR3 extends over 16 amino acids. Reanalyzing the 5' RACE reads, TCRdb keeps one entry per CDR3 protein, without DNA. The sample includes roughly 350,000 distinct CDR3 sequences. This sequence joins TRBV12-3 or TRBV12-4 and TRBJ2-7; TCRdb's D gene call, TRBD2, goes unchecked for lack of DNA. This sequence originates from a man aged 18-70 years in good health. The sample consisted of blood T cells: a sorted CD56 or NKG2C T cell subset, CD4+ or CD8+ T cells, or bulk PBMC T cells (not recorded which). CDR3 protein: CASSLWDLTSSDEQYF.